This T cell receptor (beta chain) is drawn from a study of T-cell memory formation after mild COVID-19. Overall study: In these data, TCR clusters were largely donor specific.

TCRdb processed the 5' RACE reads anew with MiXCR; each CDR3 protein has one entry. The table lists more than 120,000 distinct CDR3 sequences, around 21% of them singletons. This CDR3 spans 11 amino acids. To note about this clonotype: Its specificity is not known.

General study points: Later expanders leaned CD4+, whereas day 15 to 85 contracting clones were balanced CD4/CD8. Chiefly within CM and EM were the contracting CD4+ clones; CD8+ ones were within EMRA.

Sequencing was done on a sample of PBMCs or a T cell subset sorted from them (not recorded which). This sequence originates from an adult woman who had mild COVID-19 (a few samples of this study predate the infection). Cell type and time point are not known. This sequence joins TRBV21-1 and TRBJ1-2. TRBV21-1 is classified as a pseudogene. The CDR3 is CASSTRGGYTF. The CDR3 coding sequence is TGTGCCAGCAGCACGCGTGGTGGCTACACCTTC.